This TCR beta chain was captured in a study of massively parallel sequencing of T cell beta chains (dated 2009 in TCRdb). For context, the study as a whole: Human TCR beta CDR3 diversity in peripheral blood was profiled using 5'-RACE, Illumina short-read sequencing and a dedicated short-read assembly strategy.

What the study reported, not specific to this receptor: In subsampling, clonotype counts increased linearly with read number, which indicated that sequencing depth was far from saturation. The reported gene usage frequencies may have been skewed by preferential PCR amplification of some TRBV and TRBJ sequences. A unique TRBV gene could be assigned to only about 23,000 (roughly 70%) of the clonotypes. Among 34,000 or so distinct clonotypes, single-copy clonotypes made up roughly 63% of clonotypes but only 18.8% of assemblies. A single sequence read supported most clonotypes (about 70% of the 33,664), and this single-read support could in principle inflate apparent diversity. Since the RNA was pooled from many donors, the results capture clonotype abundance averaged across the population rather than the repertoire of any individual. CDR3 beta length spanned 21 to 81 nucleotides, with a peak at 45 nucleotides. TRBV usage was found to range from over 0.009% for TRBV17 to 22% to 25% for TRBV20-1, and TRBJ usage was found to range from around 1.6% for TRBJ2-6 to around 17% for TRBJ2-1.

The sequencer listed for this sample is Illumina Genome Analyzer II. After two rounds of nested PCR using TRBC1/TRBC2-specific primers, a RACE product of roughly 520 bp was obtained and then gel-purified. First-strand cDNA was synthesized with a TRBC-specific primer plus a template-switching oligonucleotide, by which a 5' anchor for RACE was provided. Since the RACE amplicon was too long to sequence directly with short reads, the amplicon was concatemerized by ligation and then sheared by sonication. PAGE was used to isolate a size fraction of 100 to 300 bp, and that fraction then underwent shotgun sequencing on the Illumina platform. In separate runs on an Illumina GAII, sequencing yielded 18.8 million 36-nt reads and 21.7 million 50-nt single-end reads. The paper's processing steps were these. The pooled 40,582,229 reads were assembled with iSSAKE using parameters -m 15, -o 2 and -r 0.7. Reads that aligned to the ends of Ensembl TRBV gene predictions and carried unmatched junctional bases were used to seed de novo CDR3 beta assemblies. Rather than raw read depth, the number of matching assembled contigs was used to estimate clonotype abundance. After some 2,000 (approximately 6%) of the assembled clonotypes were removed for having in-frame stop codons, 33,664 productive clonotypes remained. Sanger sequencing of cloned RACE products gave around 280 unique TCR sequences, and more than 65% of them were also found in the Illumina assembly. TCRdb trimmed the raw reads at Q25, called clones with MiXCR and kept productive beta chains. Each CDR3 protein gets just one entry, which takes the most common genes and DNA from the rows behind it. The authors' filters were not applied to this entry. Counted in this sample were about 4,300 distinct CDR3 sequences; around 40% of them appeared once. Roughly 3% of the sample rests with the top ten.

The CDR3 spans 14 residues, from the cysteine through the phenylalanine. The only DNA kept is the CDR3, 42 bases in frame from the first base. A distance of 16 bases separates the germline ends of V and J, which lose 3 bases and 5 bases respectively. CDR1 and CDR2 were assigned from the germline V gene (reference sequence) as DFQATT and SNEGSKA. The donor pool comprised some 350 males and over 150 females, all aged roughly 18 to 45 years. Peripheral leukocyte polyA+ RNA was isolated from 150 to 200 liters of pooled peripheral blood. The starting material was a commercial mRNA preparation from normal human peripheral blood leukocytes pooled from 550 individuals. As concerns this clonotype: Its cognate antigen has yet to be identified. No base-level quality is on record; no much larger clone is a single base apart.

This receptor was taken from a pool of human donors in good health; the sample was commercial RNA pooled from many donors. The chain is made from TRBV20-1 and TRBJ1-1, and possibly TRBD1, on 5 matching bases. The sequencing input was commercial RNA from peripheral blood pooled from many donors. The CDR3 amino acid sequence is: CSASRGRVTTEAFF. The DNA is TGCAGTGCTAGTCGGGGCAGGGTCACGACTGAAGCTTTCTTT.